These T cell receptor beta chains were read from a single sample in a study of Ad26.COV2.S vaccination and SARS-CoV-2 variants. The repertoire was sequenced with immunoSEQ multiplex PCR; TCRdb's copy has only in-frame clones and lacks some. The repertoire has 200,000 to 300,000 clones, 88% of them found once; the top ten carry 9.5% to 12%. Sequences were derived from peripheral blood, sampled in a trial of Ad26.COV2.S vaccine versus placebo. The receptors originated from a person aged 18-65 years who received the Ad26.COV2.S COVID-19 vaccine or a placebo. The CDR3 runs from the conserved cysteine through the conserved F or W. A D gene is named only where the DNA matches it firmly. Clone size is not always given. Where it is, it says once, few, many or a class for expanded clones.

J | D | size | V | CDR3 | DNA
TRBJ2-5 | NA | NA | TRBV9 | CASSPWDWYQETQYF | TGTGCCAGCAGCCCTTGGGACTGGTACCAAGAGACCCAGTACTTC
TRBJ2-2 | NA | NA | TRBV5-1 | CASSSGPGTGELFF | TGCGCCAGCAGCTCGGGCCCGGGGACCGGGGAGCTGTTTTTT
TRBJ1-2 | NA | NA | TRBV30 | CAWSEGNTHRSYGYTF | TGTGCCTGGAGTGAGGGGAATACCCACCGAAGCTATGGCTACACCTTC
TRBJ2-7 | NA | NA | TRBV18 | CASSPVSGLSEQYF | TGTGCCAGCTCCCCCGTCTCGGGGCTCTCCGAGCAGTACTTC
TRBJ2-7 | TRBD2 | NA | TRBV5-1 | CASSRGLGDSYEQYF | TGCGCCAGCAGCCGGGGACTAGGAGATTCCTACGAGCAGTACTTC
TRBJ1-2 | NA | NA | TRBV12-3/TRBV12-4 | CASSLIGGGGYTF | TGTGCCAGCAGCTTAATAGGGGGTGGTGGCTACACCTTC
TRBJ1-2 | NA | NA | TRBV7-9 | CASSEQGHYGYTF | TGTGCCAGCAGCGAACAGGGACACTATGGCTACACCTTC
TRBJ2-4 | NA | NA | TRBV11-2 | CASSLEPLGGLLAKNIQYF | TGTGCCAGCAGCTTAGAACCCCTAGGCGGACTTCTAGCCAAAAACATTCAGTACTTC
TRBJ2-2 | NA | once | TRBV29-1 | CSVAWGPSGGGELFF | TGCAGCGTTGCCTGGGGGCCGAGTGGTGGCGGGGAGCTGTTTTTT
TRBJ2-2 | NA | NA | TRBV24-1 | CATSVNPPRDTGELFF | TGTGCCACCAGTGTGAACCCCCCCAGGGACACCGGGGAGCTGTTTTTT
TRBJ1-2 | TRBD1 | NA | TRBV12-5 | CATGQGGNNYGYTF | TGTGCCACGGGACAGGGGGGCAATAACTATGGCTACACCTTC
TRBJ2-1 | NA | once | TRBV30 | CAWSVWGQGSDEQFF | TGTGCCTGGAGTGTATGGGGGCAGGGGAGCGATGAGCAGTTCTTC
TRBJ1-1 | NA | NA | TRBV24-1 | CATSAKGPNTEAFF | TGTGCCACCAGTGCCAAAGGTCCGAACACTGAAGCTTTCTTT
TRBJ1-2 | NA | NA | TRBV3-1/TRBV3-2 | CASSQEGWCGYTF | TGTGCCAGCAGCCAAGAAGGGTGGTGTGGCTACACCTTC
TRBJ2-5 | TRBD2 | NA | TRBV7-2 | CASSLVGGGETQYF | TGTGCCAGCAGCTTAGTTGGCGGGGGAGAGACCCAGTACTTC
TRBJ2-7 | NA | NA | TRBV4-2 | CASSQGQGTYEQYF | TGTGCCAGCAGCCAAGGACAAGGAACCTACGAGCAGTACTTC
TRBJ1-1 | NA | NA | TRBV3-1/TRBV3-2 | CASSQVKNPGLRRAFF | TGTGCCAGCAGCCAAGTAAAAAATCCGGGACTCCGGCGAGCTTTCTTT
TRBJ2-4 | NA | NA | TRBV6-5 | CASSYTGGAGNIQYF | TGTGCCAGCAGTTACACGGGGGGCGCAGGGAACATTCAGTACTTC